Following are 17 T cell receptor beta chains from one sample sequenced in a study of OX40 agonist ivuxolimab in advanced cancers. TCRdb's copy holds only in-frame clones and misses some; the assay was immunoSEQ multiplex PCR. The sample lists roughly 150,000 clones, approximately 94% occurring once. Sequences were derived from CD4+ or CD8+ T cells sorted from blood, sampled in a trial of the OX40 agonist ivuxolimab. The receptors originated from an adult with an advanced solid tumor such as melanoma, head and neck, liver or kidney cancer.

This chain connects TRBV27 to TRBJ1-2; a weak D match, TRBD1 (5 bases). The CDR3 has 14 amino acids. The germline CDR1 and CDR2 sequences are MNHEY and SMNVEV (reference sequence). V gave up 3 bases and J gave up 0 bases, with 8 bases separating them. CDR3 nucleotide sequence: TGTGCCAGCAGTTTTCAGGGCCCTAACTATGGCTACACCTTC. It yields the protein CASSFQGPNYGYTF.

V gene TRBV11-3 combines with J gene TRBJ2-2; D possibly corresponds to TRBD2 (5 bases). CDR1 is SGHNT and CDR2 is YENEEA in the germline V gene. The CDR3 runs to 16 residues. With 1 base removed from V and 6 bases from J, the gap between germline ends came to 15 bases. In DNA form, the CDR3 reads TGTGCCAGCAGCTTAGGAAGCGGAGGAAGGTCCGGGGAGCTGTTTTTT. Translation gives CASSLGSGGRSGELFF.

V is TRBV30 and J is TRBJ2-5, with 7 bases identical to TRBD1. Losses at the gene ends were 7 bases for V and 2 bases for J; bases not matched to a gene: 4. The CDR3 runs to 12 residues. CDR1 is GTSNPN, CDR2 SVGIG, per germline (reference sequence). CDR3 residues: CAFGTVQETQYF. CDR3 sequence (DNA): TGTGCCTTTGGGACAGTACAAGAGACCCAGTACTTC. The full variable domain, in which reference TRBV30 and TRBJ2-5 provide the parts outside the CDR3, is SQTIHQWPATLVQPVGSPLSLECTVEGTSNPNLYWYRQAAGRGLQLLFYSVGIGQISSEVPQNLSASRPQDRQFILSSKKLLLSDSGFYLCAFGTVQETQYFGPGTRLLVL.

V and J are TRBV4-3 and TRBJ2-7, with a weak D call TRBD1 (6 bases). This CDR3 has 14 amino acids. Germline CDR1 LGHNA, CDR2 YSLEER. The ends were cut back, 2 bases at V and 5 bases at J, with 13 bases in the middle. The CDR3 nucleotides are TGCGCCAGCAGCCAACACTACAGGGACAACGAGCAGTACTTC. It codes for CASSQHYRDNEQYF.

In its sample, this clone was seen once. The sample carries other DNA sequences with the same CDR3. This chain connects TRBV13 to TRBJ2-7; D ambiguous. This CDR3 spans 12 amino acids. Germline-derived CDR1 and CDR2 are PRHDT and FYEKMQ (reference sequence). Trimming shortened V by 5 bases and J by 0 bases, and 5 bases separated the two germline ends. CDR3 residues: CASSSRSYEQYF. The DNA for the CDR3 is TGTGCCAGCAGCAGCCGCTCCTACGAGCAGTACTTC. Variable domain in full (rest from reference TRBV13 and TRBJ2-7): AAGVIQSPRHLIKEKRETATLKCYPIPRHDTVYWYQQGPGQDPQFLISFYEKMQSDKGSIPDRFSAQQFSDYHSELNMSSLELGDSALYFCASSSRSYEQYFGPGTRLTVT.

The V gene is TRBV9, the J gene TRBJ1-2, with 9 bases fitting TRBD1. V lost 4 bases to trimming and J lost 6 bases; unmatched junction nucleotides: 7. Germline CDR1 and CDR2: SGDLS and YYNGEE. The CDR3 totals 14 residues. Here the CDR3 reads CASSTHTGGDGYTF. In DNA, the CDR3 is TGTGCCAGCAGCACACACACAGGGGGCGATGGCTACACCTTC.

The rearrangement links TRBV7-2 to TRBJ2-2; a possible D gene is TRBD2 (5 bases). This CDR3 spans 17 amino acids. Trimming cost V 5 bases and J 3 bases, with 19 bases left between them. Germline V gene data show CDR1 as SGHTA and CDR2 as FQGNSA. Written as DNA, the CDR3 is TGTGCCAGCAGCCCGCGATCGAGGCTAGCATACACCGGGGAGCTGTTTTTT. Its protein is CASSPRSRLAYTGELFF.

In this sample, this clone turned up once. This chain connects TRBV7-2 to TRBJ1-2; D might be TRBD1 (6 bases). CDR3 length: 15 residues. Between the trimmed V and J ends, which lost 4 bases and 6 bases, there was a span of 18 bases. Per the germline V gene, CDR1 is SGHTA and CDR2 is FQGNSA. The CDR3 DNA follows: TGTGCCAGCAGCTCGGATACGGGACATCTGAATGGCTACACCTTC. Its protein product is CASSSDTGHLNGYTF. Full variable domain (rest looked up from reference TRBV7-2 and TRBJ1-2): GAGVSQSPSNKVTEKGKDVELRCDPISGHTALYWYRQSLGQGLEFLIYFQGNSAPDKSGLPSDRFSAERTGGSVSTLTIQRTQQEDSAVYLCASSSDTGHLNGYTFGSGTRLTVV.

V gene TRBV7-9 combines with J gene TRBJ1-1; possible D gene TRBD1, 5 bases. Trimming removed 1 base at V and 5 bases at J, with 20 bases between. The CDR3 sequence is 17 residues long. Per the germline V gene, CDR1 is SEHNR and CDR2 is FQNEAQ (reference sequence). The CDR3 here is CASSLVGRESRRTEAFF. The CDR3 nucleotides are TGTGCCAGCAGCTTAGTCGGCAGGGAAAGCCGAAGGACTGAAGCTTTCTTT.

This sequence joins TRBV4-1 and TRBJ1-2, with 12 nucleotides matching TRBD1. The CDR3 length is 17 residues. The germline gives CDR1 MGHRA, CDR2 YSYEKL. Trimming at V came to 3 bases and at J to 7 bases, leaving 12 bases not matched to a gene. The CDR3 loop is CASSQGQGARSLFGYTF. The CDR3 DNA reads as TGCGCCAGCAGCCAGGGACAGGGGGCGAGATCGTTGTTTGGCTACACCTTC.

Only a few counts were recorded for this clone. The chain employs TRBV6-5 and TRBJ2-3; D remains unclear. The CDR3 has 15 residues. Trimming pared 0 bases from V and 0 bases from J, leaving 7 bases between. Germline loops: CDR1 MNHEY, CDR2 SVGAGI. This CDR3 reads CASSYSTFSTDTQYF. In nucleotides, the CDR3 is TGTGCCAGCAGTTACTCGACTTTTAGCACAGATACGCAGTATTTT.

As for this clone: This same CDR3 is encoded by further DNA sequences in the sample. The chain employs TRBV7-2 and TRBJ2-7, with no clear D. Germline CDR1 is SGHTA and CDR2 is FQGNSA. Trimming stripped 5 bases from V and 4 bases from J, with 6 bases between. This CDR3 has 11 residues. CDR3 region: CASSLRYEQYF. The CDR3 DNA reads as TGTGCCAGCAGCCTAAGATACGAGCAGTACTTC.

The CDR3 coding sequence is TGTGCCAGCAGCCGACTTTGGACAGGGTATAGGGAGACCCAGTACTTC. This gives the protein CASSRLWTGYRETQYF. The V call is TRBV7-2, the J call TRBJ2-5; 8 bases fit TRBD1. The length of the CDR3 is 16 residues. The germline V gene encodes CDR1 SGHTA and CDR2 FQGNSA. J gave up 5 bases and V 5 bases, and 13 bases lay outside the gene matches.

This clone was counted once. J is TRBJ2-7 and V is TRBV11-1; the D gene is possibly TRBD1 (7 bases). Deletions cut 4 bases from V and 3 bases from J, with 19 bases between. Looked up from germline, CDR1 is SGHAT and CDR2 is FQDESV (reference sequence). CDR3 length: 16 amino acids. CDR3 amino acids: CASSSYRRGDRYEQYF. Written as DNA, the CDR3 is TGTGCCAGCAGCTCTTACCGCAGGGGGGACCGCTACGAGCAGTACTTC.

The chain links TRBV10-3 to TRBJ2-1; D is possibly TRBD1 or TRBD2 (6 bases each). This CDR3 is 16 amino acids long. The V and J ends lost 8 bases and 7 bases respectively, with 24 bases between them. CDR1 is ENHRY and CDR2 is SYGVKD in the germline V gene. The CDR3 protein is CAISGIAQGRRNEQFF. The DNA for the CDR3 is TGTGCCATCTCGGGGATTGCGCAGGGGAGGAGGAATGAGCAGTTCTTC.

The chain carries TRBV5-1 and TRBJ2-1, with D perhaps given as TRBD1 or TRBD2 (6 bases each). Germline loops: CDR1 SGHRS, CDR2 YFSETQ. The CDR3 has 16 residues. V gave up 4 bases and J gave up 3 bases, with 17 bases separating them. The CDR3 region is CASSLEGGMSYNEQFF. The CDR3 DNA follows: TGCGCCAGCAGCCTCGAAGGGGGGATGAGCTACAATGAGCAGTTCTTC.

The chain employs TRBV19 and TRBJ2-2; D is perhaps TRBD1 or TRBD2 (5 bases each). The V and J ends lost 5 bases and 4 bases respectively, with 20 bases between them. This CDR3 region has 17 residues. Looked up from germline, CDR1 is LNHDA and CDR2 is SQIVND (reference sequence). The CDR3 nucleotides read TGTGCCAGTAGTCTGCAACCCGGGACGGTCCTCACCGGGGAGCTGTTTTTT. It codes for CASSLQPGTVLTGELFF.